This entry concerns a single TCR beta chain. This clone was found a few times. The antigen it binds to is not known. The input lacks base qualities; no much larger clone sits a single base away. This record belongs to a study of blood T cell repertoires in COVID-19 (dated by TCRdb to 2020 to 2022). Regarding the complete study: Samples from collaborators originated in the United States, Italy and Spain and spanned both the acute and convalescent phases of COVID-19. The material from the prospective study consisted of cDNA or gDNA derived from T cells, B-cell-depleted T cells, or PBMCs. Deeply sampled blood TCRbeta repertoires from subjects exposed to, actively infected with, or recovered from COVID-19 were included in the dataset. The repertoires were made available in a free public database intended to serve as a resource for research on the immune response to SARS-CoV-2. The samples were drawn from the first 160 participants of the ongoing ImmuneRACE study and from 1,200 or so subjects provided by 6 global collaborators. Sample metadata almost always included a de-identified subject ID, COVID-19 status, age in years and sex. Where HLA class I and class II types were available, the types were taken from metadata supplied by the sample provider, not from assay-based typing. Overall study outcomes, separate from this receptor: The amount of clinical and demographic metadata varied by source and participant and was provided uncurated.

The collaborating institutions used their own protocols to collect whole blood in K2EDTA tubes. Collaborator samples were shipped for TCRbeta analysis as frozen whole blood, isolated PBMCs, or DNA extracted from either sample type. TCRbeta CDR3 regions were amplified from genomic DNA by means of the immunoSEQ Assay, a bias-controlled multiplex PCR. As for the authors' bioinformatics: The number of nucleated cells in each sample was estimated from the amplification of reference gene primers within the assay. To quantify the absolute abundance of each unique TCRbeta CDR3 rearrangement, sequence reads were collapsed and filtered. For each sample, productive Simpson clonality was calculated as the square root of Simpson's diversity index over productive rearrangements. The table was pulled from immuneACCESS by TCRdb, which kept in-frame rearrangements only. Such tables lose some clones; where checked, under half of the loss comes from unresolved V genes, and the rest has no known cause. From that table come the V and J calls and clone size; the DNA was used to work out D and trimming. In all, the sample holds some 35,000 clones, and over 65% of those were seen once. The ten biggest clones cover approximately 15% of the sample.

Including the terminal cysteine and phenylalanine, the CDR3 comprises 15 residues. Left in the record is the CDR3 DNA by itself, 45 bases read in frame from the first base. Sequenced input: peripheral blood. The receptor chain draws on TRBV21-1 and TRBJ2-7; no check of the table's D call, TRBD2, against the DNA was made. TRBV21-1 is a documented pseudogene. The TCR comes from a man aged 70-80 years with acute or convalescent COVID-19. The DNA sequence is as follows: TGTGCCAGCAGCAGACTAGCGGGATCGGTTCTCGAGCAGTACTTC. It encodes CASSRLAGSVLEQYF.